This record concerns one T cell receptor beta chain sequence. The source of the sample is a study of blood T cell repertoires in COVID-19. For the study at large: The samples span acute and convalescent COVID-19 from the United States, Italy and Spain. Sample material is recorded as cDNA or gDNA derived from T cells, B-cell-depleted T cells, or PBMCs.

The CDR3 runs to 14 residues. Between the trimmed V and J ends, which lost 2 bases and 3 bases, there was a span of 10 bases. The germline V gene has CDR1 MNHEY and CDR2 SVGAGI. The data were produced by immunoSEQ multiplex PCR, yet TCRdb's version contains in-frame clones alone and is incomplete. The table shows some 320,000 clones, with 88% occurring only once. The chain joins TRBV6-5 to TRBJ1-1; possible D gene TRBD1, 6 bases. The source of this sequence is a woman aged 25 to 39 who had recovered from COVID-19. The sample comprised peripheral blood. The CDR3 nucleotides are TGTGCCAGCAGTTACGGGGGCAGGGACACTGAAGCTTTCTTT. Residues: CASSYGGRDTEAFF.